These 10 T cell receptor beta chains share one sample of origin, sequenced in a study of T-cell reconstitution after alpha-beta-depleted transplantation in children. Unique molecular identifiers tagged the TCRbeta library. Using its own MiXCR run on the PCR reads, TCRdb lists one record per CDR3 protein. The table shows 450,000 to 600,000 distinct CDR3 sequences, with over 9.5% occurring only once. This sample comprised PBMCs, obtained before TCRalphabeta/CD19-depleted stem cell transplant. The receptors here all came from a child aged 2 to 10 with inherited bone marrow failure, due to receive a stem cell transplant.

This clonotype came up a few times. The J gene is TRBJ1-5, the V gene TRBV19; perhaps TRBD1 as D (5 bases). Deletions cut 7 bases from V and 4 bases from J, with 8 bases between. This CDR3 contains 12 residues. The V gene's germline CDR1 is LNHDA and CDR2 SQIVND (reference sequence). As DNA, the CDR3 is TGTGCCAGTAAGAACAGGAATCAGCCCCAGCATTTT. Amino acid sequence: CASKNRNQPQHF.

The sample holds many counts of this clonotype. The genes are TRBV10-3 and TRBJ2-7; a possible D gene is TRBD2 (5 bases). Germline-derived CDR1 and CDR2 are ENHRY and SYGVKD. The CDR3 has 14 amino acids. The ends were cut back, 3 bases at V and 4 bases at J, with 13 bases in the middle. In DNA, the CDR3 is TGTGCCATCAGTGATGTGATCGGGGTATACGAGCAGTACTTC. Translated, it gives CAISDVIGVYEQYF.

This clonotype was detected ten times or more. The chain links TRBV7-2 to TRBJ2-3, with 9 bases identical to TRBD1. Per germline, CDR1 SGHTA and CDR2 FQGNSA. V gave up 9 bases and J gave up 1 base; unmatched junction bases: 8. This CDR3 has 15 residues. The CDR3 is CASGWDRAGTDTQYF. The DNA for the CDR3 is TGTGCCAGTGGCTGGGACAGGGCGGGCACAGATACGCAGTATTTT.

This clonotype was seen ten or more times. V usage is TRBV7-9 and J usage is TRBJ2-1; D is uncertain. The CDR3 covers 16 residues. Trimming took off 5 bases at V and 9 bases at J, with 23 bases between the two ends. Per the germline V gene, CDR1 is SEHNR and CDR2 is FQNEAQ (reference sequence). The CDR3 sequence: CASSEEVQPWAREQFF. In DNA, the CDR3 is TGTGCCAGCAGCGAAGAGGTCCAGCCTTGGGCTCGTGAGCAGTTCTTC.

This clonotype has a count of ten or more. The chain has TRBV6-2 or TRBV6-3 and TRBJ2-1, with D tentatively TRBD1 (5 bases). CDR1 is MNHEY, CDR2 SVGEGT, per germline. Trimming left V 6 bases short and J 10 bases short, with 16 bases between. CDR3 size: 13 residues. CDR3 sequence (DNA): TGTGCCAGCAGCCTATTCAGGGTAGGGGAGCAGTTCTTC. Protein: CASSLFRVGEQFF.

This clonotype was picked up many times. CDR3 region: CSARAKRDYEQYF. The DNA of the CDR3 is TGCAGTGCTAGGGCCAAGAGAGACTACGAGCAGTACTTC. The gene calls are TRBV20-1 and TRBJ2-7; D not certain. Germline loops: CDR1 DFQATT, CDR2 SNEGSKA (reference sequence). V lost 3 bases, J lost 3 bases, and 12 bases lay in between. The CDR3 runs to 13 residues.

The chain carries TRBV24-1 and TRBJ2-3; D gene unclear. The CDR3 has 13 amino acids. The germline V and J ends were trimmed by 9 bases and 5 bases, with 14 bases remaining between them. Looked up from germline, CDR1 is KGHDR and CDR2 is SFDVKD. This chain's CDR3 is CATSGPGVDTQYF. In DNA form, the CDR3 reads TGTGCCACCTCTGGCCCCGGCGTAGATACGCAGTATTTT.

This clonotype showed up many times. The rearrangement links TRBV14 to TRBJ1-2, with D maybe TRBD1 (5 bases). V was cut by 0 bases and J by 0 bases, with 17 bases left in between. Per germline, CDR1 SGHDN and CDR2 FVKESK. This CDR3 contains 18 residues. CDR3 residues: CASSQDGATRPPNYGYTF. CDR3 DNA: TGTGCCAGCAGCCAAGATGGGGCCACCAGACCCCCTAACTATGGCTACACCTTC.

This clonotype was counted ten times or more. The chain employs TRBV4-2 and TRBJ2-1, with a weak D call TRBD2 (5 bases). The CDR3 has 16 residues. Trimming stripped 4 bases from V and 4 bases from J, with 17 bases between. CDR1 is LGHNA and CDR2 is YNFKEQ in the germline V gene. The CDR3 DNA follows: TGTGCCAGCAGCCCCGTTGAGGGCAGCTCATACAATGAGCAGTTCTTC. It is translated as CASSPVEGSSYNEQFF.

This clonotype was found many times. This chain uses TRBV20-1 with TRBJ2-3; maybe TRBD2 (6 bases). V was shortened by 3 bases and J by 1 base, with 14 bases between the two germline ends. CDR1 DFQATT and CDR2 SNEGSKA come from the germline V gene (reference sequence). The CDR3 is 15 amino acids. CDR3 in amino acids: CSASAGGDRTDTQYF. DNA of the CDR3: TGCAGTGCTAGTGCAGGAGGGGACCGCACAGATACGCAGTATTTT.